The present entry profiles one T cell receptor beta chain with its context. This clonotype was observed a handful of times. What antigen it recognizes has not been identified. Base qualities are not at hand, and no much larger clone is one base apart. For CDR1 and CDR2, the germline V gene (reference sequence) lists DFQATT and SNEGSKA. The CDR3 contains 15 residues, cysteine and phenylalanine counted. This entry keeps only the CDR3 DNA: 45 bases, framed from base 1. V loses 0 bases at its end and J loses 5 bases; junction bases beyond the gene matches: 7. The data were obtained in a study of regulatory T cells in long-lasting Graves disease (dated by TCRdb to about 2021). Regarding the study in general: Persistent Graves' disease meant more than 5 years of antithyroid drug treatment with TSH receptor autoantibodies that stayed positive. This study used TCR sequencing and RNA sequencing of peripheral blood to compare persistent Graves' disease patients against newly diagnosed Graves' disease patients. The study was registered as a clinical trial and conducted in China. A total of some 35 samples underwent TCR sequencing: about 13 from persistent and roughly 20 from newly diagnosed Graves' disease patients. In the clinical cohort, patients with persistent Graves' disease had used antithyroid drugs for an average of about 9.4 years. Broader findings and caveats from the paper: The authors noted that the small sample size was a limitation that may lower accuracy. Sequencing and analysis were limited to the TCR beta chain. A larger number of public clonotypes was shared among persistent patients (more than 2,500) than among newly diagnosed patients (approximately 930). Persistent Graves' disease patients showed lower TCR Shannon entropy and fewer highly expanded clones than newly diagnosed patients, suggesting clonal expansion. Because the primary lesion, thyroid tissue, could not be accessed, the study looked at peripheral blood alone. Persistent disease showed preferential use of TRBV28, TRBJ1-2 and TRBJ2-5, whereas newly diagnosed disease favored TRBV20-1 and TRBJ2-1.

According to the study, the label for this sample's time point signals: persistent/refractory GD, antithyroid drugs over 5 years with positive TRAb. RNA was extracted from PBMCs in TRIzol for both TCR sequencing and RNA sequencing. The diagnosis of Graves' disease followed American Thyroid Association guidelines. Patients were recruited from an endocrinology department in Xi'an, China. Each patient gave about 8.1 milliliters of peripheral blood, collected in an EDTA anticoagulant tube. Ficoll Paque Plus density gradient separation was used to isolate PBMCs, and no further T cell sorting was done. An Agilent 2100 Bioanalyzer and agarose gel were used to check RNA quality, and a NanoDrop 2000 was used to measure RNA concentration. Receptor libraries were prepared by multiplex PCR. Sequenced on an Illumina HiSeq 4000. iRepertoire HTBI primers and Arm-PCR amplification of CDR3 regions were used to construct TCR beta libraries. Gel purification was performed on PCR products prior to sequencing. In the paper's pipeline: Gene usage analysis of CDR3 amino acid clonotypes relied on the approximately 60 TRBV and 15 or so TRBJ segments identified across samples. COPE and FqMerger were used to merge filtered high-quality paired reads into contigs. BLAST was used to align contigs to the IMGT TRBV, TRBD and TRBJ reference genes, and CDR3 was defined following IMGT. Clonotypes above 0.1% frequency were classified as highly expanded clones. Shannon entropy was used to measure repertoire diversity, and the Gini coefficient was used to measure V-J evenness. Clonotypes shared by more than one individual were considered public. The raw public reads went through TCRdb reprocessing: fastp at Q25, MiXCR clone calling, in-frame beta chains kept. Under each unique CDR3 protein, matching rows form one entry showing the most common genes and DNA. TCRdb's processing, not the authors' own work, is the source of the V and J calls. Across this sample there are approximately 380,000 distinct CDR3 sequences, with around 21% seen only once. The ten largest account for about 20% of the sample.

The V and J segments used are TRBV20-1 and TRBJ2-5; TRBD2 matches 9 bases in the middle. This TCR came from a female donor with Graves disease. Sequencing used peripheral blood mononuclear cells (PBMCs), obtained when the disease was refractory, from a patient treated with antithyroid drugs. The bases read TGCAGTGCTAGAGATACCCCTAGCGGGATTGAGACCCAGTACTTC. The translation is CSARDTPSGIETQYF.